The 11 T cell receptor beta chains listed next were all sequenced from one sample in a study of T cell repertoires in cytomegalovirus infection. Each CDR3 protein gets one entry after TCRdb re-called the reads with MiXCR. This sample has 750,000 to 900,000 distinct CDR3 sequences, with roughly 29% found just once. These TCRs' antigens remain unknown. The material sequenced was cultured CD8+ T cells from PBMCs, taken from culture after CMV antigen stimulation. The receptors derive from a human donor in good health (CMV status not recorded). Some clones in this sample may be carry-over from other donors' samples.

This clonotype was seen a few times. CDR3 coding DNA: TGTGCCAGCAGTTTTGTACCAAACACCGGGGAGCTGTTTTTT. Protein: CASSFVPNTGELFF. The genes are TRBV12-3 or TRBV12-4 and TRBJ2-2; D not resolved. V was trimmed by 3 bases and J by 2 bases, leaving 7 bases between them. The CDR3 loop spans 14 amino acids.

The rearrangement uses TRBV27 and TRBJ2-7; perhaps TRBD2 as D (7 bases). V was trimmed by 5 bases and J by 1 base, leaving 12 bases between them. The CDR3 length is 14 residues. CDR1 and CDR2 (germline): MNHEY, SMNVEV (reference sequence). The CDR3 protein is CASSTSDRSYEQYV. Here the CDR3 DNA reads TGTGCCAGCAGTACTAGCGACAGGTCCTACGAGCAGTACGTC.

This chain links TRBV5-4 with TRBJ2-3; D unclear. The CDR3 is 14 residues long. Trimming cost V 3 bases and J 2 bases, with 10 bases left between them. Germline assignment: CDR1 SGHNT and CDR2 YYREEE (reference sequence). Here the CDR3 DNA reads TGTGCCAGCAGCTCTGACCTCTTCACAGATACGCAGTATTTT. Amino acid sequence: CASSSDLFTDTQYF.

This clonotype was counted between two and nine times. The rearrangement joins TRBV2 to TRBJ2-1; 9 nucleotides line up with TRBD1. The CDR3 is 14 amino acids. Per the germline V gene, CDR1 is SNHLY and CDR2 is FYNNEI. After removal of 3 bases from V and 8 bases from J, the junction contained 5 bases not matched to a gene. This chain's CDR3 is CASSEDRGLDEQFF. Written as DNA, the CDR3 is TGTGCCAGCAGTGAGGACAGGGGCCTCGATGAGCAGTTCTTC.

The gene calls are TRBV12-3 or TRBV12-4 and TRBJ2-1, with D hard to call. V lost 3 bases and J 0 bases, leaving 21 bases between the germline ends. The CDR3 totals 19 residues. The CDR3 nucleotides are TGTGCCAGCAGTTTCGCTCCCCTCAGTCGTAAAAGCTCCTACAATGAGCAGTTCTTC. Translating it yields CASSFAPLSRKSSYNEQFF.

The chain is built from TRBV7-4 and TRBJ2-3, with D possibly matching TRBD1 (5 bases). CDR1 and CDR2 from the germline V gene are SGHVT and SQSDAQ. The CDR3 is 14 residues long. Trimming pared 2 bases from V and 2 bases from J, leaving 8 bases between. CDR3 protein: CASSLYRITDTQYF. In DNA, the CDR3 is TGTGCCAGCAGCTTATACAGGATCACAGATACGCAGTATTTT.

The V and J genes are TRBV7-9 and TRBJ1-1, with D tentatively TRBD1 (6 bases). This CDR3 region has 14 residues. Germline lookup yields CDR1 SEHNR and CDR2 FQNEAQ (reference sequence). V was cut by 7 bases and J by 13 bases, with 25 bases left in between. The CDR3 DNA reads TGTGCCAGCAACCTCCGGGACATCGAGATTGGTGGTTTCTTT. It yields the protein CASNLRDIEIGGFF. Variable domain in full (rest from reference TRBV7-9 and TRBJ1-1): DTGVSQNPRHKITKRGQNVTFRCDPISEHNRLYWYRQTLGQGPEFLTYFQNEAQLEKSRLLSDRFSAERPKGSFSTLEIQRTEQGDSAMYLCASNLRDIEIGGFFGQGTRLTVV.

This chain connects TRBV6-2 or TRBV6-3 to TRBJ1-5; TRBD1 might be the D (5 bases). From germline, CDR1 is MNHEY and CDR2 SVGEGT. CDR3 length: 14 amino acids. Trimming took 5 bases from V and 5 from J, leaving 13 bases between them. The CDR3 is CASSPLFRDQPQHF. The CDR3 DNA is TGTGCCAGCAGTCCCCTTTTCAGGGATCAGCCCCAGCATTTT.

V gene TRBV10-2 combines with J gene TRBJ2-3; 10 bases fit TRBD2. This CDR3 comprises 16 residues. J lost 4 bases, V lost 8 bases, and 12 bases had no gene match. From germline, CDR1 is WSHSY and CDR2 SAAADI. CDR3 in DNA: TGCGCCAGCGGTCGGGCTAGCGGGGGTGGGCCAGATACGCAGTATTTT. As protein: CASGRASGGGPDTQYF.

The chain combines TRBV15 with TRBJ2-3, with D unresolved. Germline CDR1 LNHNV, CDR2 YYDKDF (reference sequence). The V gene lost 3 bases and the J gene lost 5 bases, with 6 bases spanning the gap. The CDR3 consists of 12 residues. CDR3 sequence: CATSREGDTQYF. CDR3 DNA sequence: TGTGCCACCAGCAGGGAAGGAGATACGCAGTATTTT. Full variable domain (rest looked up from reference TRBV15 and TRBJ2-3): DAMVIQNPRYQVTQFGKPVTLSCSQTLNHNVMYWYQQKSSQAPKLLFHYYDKDFNNEADTPDNFQSRRPNTSFCFLDIRSPGLGDTAMYLCATSREGDTQYFGPGTRLTVL.

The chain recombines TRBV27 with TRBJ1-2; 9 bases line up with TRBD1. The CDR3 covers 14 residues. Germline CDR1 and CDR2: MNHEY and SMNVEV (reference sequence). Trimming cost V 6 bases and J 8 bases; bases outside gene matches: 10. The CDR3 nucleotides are TGTGCCAGCAGGGTCCGGGACAGGGCAGGCGGCTACACCTTC. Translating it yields CASRVRDRAGGYTF.